Each of the 12 T cell receptor beta chains below was sequenced from the same sample in a study of OX40 agonist ivuxolimab in advanced cancers. Clones were sequenced by immunoSEQ multiplex PCR, and TCRdb holds only the in-frame ones, with some missing. The sample lists roughly 15,000 clones; 85% to 90% were seen once. Source: CD4+ or CD8+ T cells sorted from blood, taken in a trial of the OX40 agonist ivuxolimab. All receptors come from an adult with an advanced solid tumor such as melanoma, head and neck, liver or kidney cancer.

J is TRBJ2-7 and V is TRBV7-6, with 12 bases that match TRBD2. This CDR3 is built from 15 residues. V shed 5 bases, J shed 6 bases, and the junction held 8 bases outside the gene matches. The germline CDR1 and CDR2 sequences are SGHVS and FNYEAQ. The CDR3 nucleotides are TGTGCCAGCAGCCCTAGCAGGGGACTAGCGGGCGAGCAGTACTTC. Its translation: CASSPSRGLAGEQYF.

This clone turned up a few times. The chain is built from TRBV27 and TRBJ1-2; weak D call: TRBD1 (6 bases). V was clipped by 3 bases and J by 8 bases, with 22 bases between them. The CDR3 has 16 amino acids. CDR1 MNHEY and CDR2 SMNVEV come from the germline V gene (reference sequence). DNA for the CDR3: TGTGCCAGCAGTTTGCGAGGGGGGGGTAGTCTCAAGGGCTACACCTTC. Its protein is CASSLRGGGSLKGYTF.

The chain is built from TRBV29-1 and TRBJ1-2; tentatively, D is TRBD1 (5 bases). The CDR3 is made up of 11 amino acids. With 7 bases removed from V and 4 bases from J, the gap between germline ends came to 10 bases. CDR1 and CDR2 from the germline V gene are SQVTM and ANQGSEA. CDR3 bases: TGCAGCGCCGGGGGGACCTATGGCTACACCTTC. Residues: CSAGGTYGYTF.

With respect to this clone: At one boundary the junction diverges from the germline segment, which might be a read error. The chain is built from TRBV7-2 and TRBJ2-7, with 9 positions matching TRBD2. Germline V gene sequence: CDR1 SGHTA, CDR2 FQGNSA. This CDR3 is built from 14 residues. CDR3 DNA: TGTGCCACCAGCGGCGGGGGGGCATTGTACGAGCAGTACTTC. This gives the protein CATSGGGALYEQYF.

This chain connects TRBV7-9 to TRBJ2-7, with 9 bases aligning to TRBD1. V was pared by 5 bases and J by 2 bases, with 4 bases of the junction left unmatched. Per the germline V gene, CDR1 is SEHNR and CDR2 is FQNEAQ (reference sequence). CDR3 length equals 14 residues. CDR3 sequence (DNA): TGTGCCAGCAGCCCATGGACAGGGGCCTACGAGCAGTACTTC. It translates to CASSPWTGAYEQYF.

This sequence joins TRBV4-3 and TRBJ1-4; no clear D gene. The CDR3 totals 14 residues. Germline V gives CDR1 LGHNA, CDR2 YSLEER. The ends were cut back, 0 bases at V and 5 bases at J, with 7 bases in the middle. DNA of the CDR3: TGCGCCAGCAGCCAAGACCTCGGCAATGAAAAACTGTTTTTT. Encoded protein: CASSQDLGNEKLFF.

This clone appeared a single time. The genes are TRBV5-6 and TRBJ1-4; the D is unclear. Trimming took off 2 bases at V and 0 bases at J, with 5 bases between the two ends. Germline V CDR1 and CDR2: SGHDT, YYEEEE. The CDR3 is 14 residues long. DNA for the CDR3: TGTGCCAGCAGCTTAACAGCAACTAATGAAAAACTGTTTTTT. This translates into CASSLTATNEKLFF.

The rearrangement links TRBV5-1 to TRBJ2-1; a weak D match, TRBD1 (5 bases). V was cut by 0 bases and J by 10 bases, with 8 bases left in between. Germline-derived CDR1 and CDR2 are SGHRS and YFSETQ. The CDR3 runs to 12 residues. This CDR3 reads CASSLGTGEQFF. The CDR3 DNA reads as TGCGCCAGCAGCTTGGGAACAGGAGAGCAGTTCTTC.

This clone was recorded once. The chain links TRBV7-9 to TRBJ2-1; 7 bases map to TRBD1. This CDR3 region has 16 residues. With 2 bases clipped from V and 4 bases from J, the junction kept 8 bases outside the gene matches. CDR1 and CDR2 (germline): SEHNR, FQNEAQ (reference sequence). CDR3 in amino acids: CASSLTGEWGYNEQFF. The CDR3 DNA reads as TGTGCCAGCAGCTTAACAGGGGAGTGGGGATACAATGAGCAGTTCTTC.

This clone was found once. The rearrangement joins TRBV11-2 to TRBJ2-7; 8 positions agree with TRBD2. V lost 5 bases to trimming and J lost 4 bases; unmatched junction nucleotides: 7. This CDR3 spans 14 amino acids. In germline, CDR1 is SGHAT, CDR2 FQNNGV. The CDR3 coding sequence is TGTGCCAGCAGCCTTAGCGGGATTCGGTACGAGCAGTACTTC. It specifies CASSLSGIRYEQYF.

V gene TRBV2 combines with J gene TRBJ2-1, with D possibly being TRBD1 (5 bases). Trimming removed 3 bases from V and 4 bases from J, with 10 bases in between. The CDR3 totals 14 residues. CDR1 is SNHLY and CDR2 is FYNNEI in the germline V gene. The CDR3 DNA is TGTGCCAGCAGTGAGGCAGGGTTGTACAATGAGCAGTTCTTC. The encoded protein is CASSEAGLYNEQFF.

The rearrangement links TRBV25-1 to TRBJ1-1, with D uncertain. CDR1 and CDR2 (germline): MGHDK, SYGVNS. Trimming left V 5 bases short and J 2 bases short, with 6 bases between. This CDR3 comprises 12 residues. In nucleotides, the CDR3 is TGTGCCAGCAGTTGGACCAACACTGAAGCTTTCTTT. Protein: CASSWTNTEAFF.